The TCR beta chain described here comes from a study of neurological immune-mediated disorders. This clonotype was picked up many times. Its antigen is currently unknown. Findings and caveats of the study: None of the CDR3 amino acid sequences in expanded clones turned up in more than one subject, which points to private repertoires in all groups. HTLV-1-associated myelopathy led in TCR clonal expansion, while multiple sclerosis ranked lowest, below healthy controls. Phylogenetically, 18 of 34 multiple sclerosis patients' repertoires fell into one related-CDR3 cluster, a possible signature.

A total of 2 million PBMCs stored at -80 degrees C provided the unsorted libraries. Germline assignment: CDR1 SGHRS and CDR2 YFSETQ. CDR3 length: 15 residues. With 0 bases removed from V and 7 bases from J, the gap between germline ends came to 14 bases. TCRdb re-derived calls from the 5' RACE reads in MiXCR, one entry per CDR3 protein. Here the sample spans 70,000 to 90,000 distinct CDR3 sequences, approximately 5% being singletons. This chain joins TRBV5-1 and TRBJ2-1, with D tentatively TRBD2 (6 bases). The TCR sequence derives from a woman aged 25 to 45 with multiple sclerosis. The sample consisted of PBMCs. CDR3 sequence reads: CASSLGGLGRNEQFF. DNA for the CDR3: TGCGCCAGCAGCTTGGGGGGCCTTGGGAGGAATGAGCAGTTCTTC. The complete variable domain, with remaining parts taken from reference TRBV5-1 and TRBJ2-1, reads KAGVTQTPRYLIKTRGQQVTLSCSPISGHRSVSWYQQTPGQGLQFLFEYFSETQRNKGNFPGRFSGRQFSNSRSEMNVSTLELGDSALYLCASSLGGLGRNEQFFGPGTRLTVL.